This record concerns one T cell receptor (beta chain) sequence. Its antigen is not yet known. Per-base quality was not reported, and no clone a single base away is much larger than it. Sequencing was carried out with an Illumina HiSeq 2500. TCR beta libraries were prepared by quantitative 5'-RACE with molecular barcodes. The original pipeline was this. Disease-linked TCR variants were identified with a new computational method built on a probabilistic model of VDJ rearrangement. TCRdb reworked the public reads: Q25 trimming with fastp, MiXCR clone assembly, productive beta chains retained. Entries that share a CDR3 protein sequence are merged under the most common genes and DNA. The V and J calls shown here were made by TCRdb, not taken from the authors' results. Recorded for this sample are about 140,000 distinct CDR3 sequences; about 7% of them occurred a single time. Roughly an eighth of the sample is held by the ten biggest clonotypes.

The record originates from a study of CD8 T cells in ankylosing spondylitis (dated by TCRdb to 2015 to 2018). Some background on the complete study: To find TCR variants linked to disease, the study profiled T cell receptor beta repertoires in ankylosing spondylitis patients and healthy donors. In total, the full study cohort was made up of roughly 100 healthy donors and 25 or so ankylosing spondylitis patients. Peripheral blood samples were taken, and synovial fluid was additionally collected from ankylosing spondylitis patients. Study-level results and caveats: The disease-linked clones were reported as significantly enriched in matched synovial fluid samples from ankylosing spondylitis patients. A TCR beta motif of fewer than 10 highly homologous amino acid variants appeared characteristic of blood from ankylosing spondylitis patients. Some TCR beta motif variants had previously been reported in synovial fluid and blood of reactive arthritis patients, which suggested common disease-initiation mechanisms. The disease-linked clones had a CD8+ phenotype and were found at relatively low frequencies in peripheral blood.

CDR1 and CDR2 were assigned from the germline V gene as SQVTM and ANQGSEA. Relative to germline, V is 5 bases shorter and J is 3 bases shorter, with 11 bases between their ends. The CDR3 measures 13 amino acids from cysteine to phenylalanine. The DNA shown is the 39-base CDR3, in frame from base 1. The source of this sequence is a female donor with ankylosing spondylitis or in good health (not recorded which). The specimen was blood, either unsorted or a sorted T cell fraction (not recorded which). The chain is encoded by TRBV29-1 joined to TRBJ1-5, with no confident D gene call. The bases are TGCAGCGTTTCCGGAGGTCCCAATCAGCCCCAGCATTTT. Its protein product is CSVSGGPNQPQHF.